The rows below give T cell receptor beta chains drawn from one sample of a study of T cells in pancreatic ductal adenocarcinoma. Using immunoSEQ multiplex PCR, the repertoire was profiled, and TCRdb retains in-frame clones only, with some absent. The sample carries about 97,000 clones, 90% to 95% recorded once. Sequencing was carried out using PBMCs. Receptor source: a human donor with pancreatic ductal adenocarcinoma. Each CDR3 is given with its conserved first and last residue. A D gene is named only where the DNA matches it firmly. Some rows have no size entry. The others give once, few or many, or a class for an expanded clone.

V gene	clone size	D gene	J gene	CDR3 protein	CDR3 DNA
TRBV21-1	-	-	TRBJ2-2	CASSNTLAGVVGELFF	TGTGCCAGCAGCAATACACTAGCGGGAGTTGTCGGGGAGCTGTTTTTT
TRBV13	-	-	TRBJ2-3	CASSSEDTQYF	TGTGCCAGCAGCTCTGAGGATACGCAGTATTTT
TRBV23-1	once	-	TRBJ2-7	CASSQVNGTESSYEQYF	TGCGCCAGCAGTCAAGTTAACGGGACTGAGAGCTCCTACGAGCAGTACTTC
TRBV2	-	-	TRBJ2-2	CASSPSGLFNTGELFF	TGTGCCAGCAGCCCCTCGGGACTCTTCAACACCGGGGAGCTGTTTTTT
TRBV5-1	-	TRBD1	TRBJ2-2	CASSPGQGTGELFF	TGCGCCAGCAGCCCGGGACAGGGCACCGGGGAGCTGTTTTTT
TRBV6-5	-	-	TRBJ1-2	CASRRGTAANYGYTF	TGTGCCAGCAGGCGAGGGACTGCAGCTAACTATGGCTACACCTTC
TRBV10-3	-	-	TRBJ2-7	CAISLGGAEVLEQYF	TGTGCCATCAGCCTAGGGGGAGCGGAAGTACTCGAGCAGTACTTC
TRBV27	once	-	TRBJ2-7	CASRTRLDRTYEQYF	TGTGCCAGCAGAACTCGCCTGGACAGAACCTACGAGCAGTACTTC
TRBV7-3	-	TRBD2	TRBJ2-7	CASSSSGSSYEQYF	TGTGCCAGCAGCTCGAGCGGGAGCTCCTACGAGCAGTACTTC
TRBV7-2	-	-	TRBJ2-3	CASSYARTDTQYF	TGTGCCAGCAGCTATGCGCGCACAGATACGCAGTATTTT
TRBV5-4	-	TRBD1	TRBJ2-2	CASSLGQGATGELFF	TGTGCCAGCAGCTTGGGACAGGGGGCCACCGGGGAGCTGTTTTTT
TRBV19	-	TRBD1	TRBJ2-7	CASSPGQGMGEQYF	TGTGCCAGTAGTCCGGGACAGGGGATGGGCGAGCAGTACTTC
TRBV28	few	-	TRBJ1-5	CASSSGEPYRPQHF	TGTGCCAGCAGTTCCGGAGAGCCCTACCGGCCCCAGCATTTT
TRBV20-1	-	-	TRBJ2-5	CSARLKETQYF	TGCAGTGCTCGACTTAAAGAGACCCAGTACTTC
TRBV2	-	TRBD2	TRBJ2-1	CASRNSGRGYEQFF	TGTGCCAGCAGAAATAGCGGGAGGGGGTATGAGCAGTTCTTC
TRBV7-2	-	-	TRBJ2-3	CASSLGRRDTQYF	TGTGCCAGCAGCTTAGGTCGGCGGGATACGCAGTATTTT
TRBV25-1	-	-	TRBJ2-1	CASYDSRGSYNEQFF	TGTGCCAGCTATGACTCGCGAGGGTCCTACAATGAGCAGTTCTTC
TRBV27	-	TRBD2	TRBJ2-7	CASSSTAQRLAGDGRFYEQYF	TGTGCCAGCAGTTCCACAGCCCAACGACTAGCGGGAGACGGTAGATTCTACGAGCAGTACTTC
TRBV30	-	-	TRBJ1-5	CAWSAGGNQPQHF	TGTGCCTGGAGTGCGGGGGGCAATCAGCCCCAGCATTTT
TRBV4-3	once	TRBD2	TRBJ2-7	CASSQDRGAGPYEQYF	TGCGCCAGCAGCCAAGATCGGGGAGCGGGACCCTACGAGCAGTACTTC